This paragraph covers one T cell receptor (beta chain) sequence. This clonotype was observed many times. The antigen it recognizes is unknown. The sample holds no much larger clone one base away, and base qualities are not on file. The record originates from a study of early T cells in non-severe SARS-CoV-2 infection (dated by TCRdb to the early 2020s). For context, the study as a whole: Because TCR sequencing relied on bulk RNA taken from unsorted whole blood, pairing of alpha and beta chains was not possible.

Here is what the overall study found, with its caveats: Matching against VDJdb was skewed toward anti-spike CD8 responses, likely underestimated virus-specific expansions, and missed private and CD4 specificities.

A case-control design nested within a healthcare worker cohort in London, UK, was used, with weekly nasopharyngeal swab PCR tests and blood sampling performed. Healthcare workers were recruited between 23 and 31 March 2020, during the week of the UK lockdown, and were followed weekly for up to roughly 15 weeks. Library preparation was by 5' RACE. The instrument given in TCRdb is NextSeq 500. To correct for sequencing error and PCR bias, the TCR library protocol tagged individual cDNA molecules with unique molecular identifiers. Both TCR alpha and beta chains were sequenced, and tight co-correlation was observed between alpha and beta sequence abundances in each sample. On the study's bioinformatics: V gene, J gene and CDR3 annotation of TCR sequences was performed with Decombinator V4. TCRs were defined as expanded if a significant change between any two time points was detected under a Poisson model with p below 0.0001. TCR abundances were normalised to the total number of TCRs sequenced per sample and were expressed as counts per million. MAIT TCRs were defined by TRAV1-2 paired with TRAJ12, TRAJ20 or TRAJ33, and iNKT TCRs by TRAV10 paired with TRAJ18. VDJdb, accessed 1 November 2021, was searched for CMV, EBV and SARS-CoV-2 annotated TCRs, with TCRs annotated for multiple antigens excluded. TCRdb's own reprocessing of the public reads used fastp at Q25 and MiXCR and kept productive beta chains. All rows with the same CDR3 protein become a single entry with the most common DNA and genes. TCRdb assigned the V and J calls; the authors' analysis was not used. This sample holds 60,000 to 75,000 distinct CDR3 sequences; about an eighth were observed only once. 4.5% to 7% of the sample is in the top ten clones.

Including the terminal cysteine and phenylalanine, the CDR3 comprises 14 residues. The CDR3 DNA has 42 bases and is translated from base 1. The V end loses 4 bases and the J end loses 4 bases, and a stretch of 10 bases separates them. The clonotype comes from an adult who was a healthcare worker with PCR-confirmed SARS-CoV-2 infection or an uninfected control (not recorded which). The chain joins TRBV12-3 or TRBV12-4 to TRBJ2-2; the best D guess is TRBD2, with 6 bases matching. Sample: whole blood, taken at baseline. The CDR3 protein sequence reads: CASSSGTLTGELFF. The bases are TGTGCCAGCAGTTCCGGGACTCTCACCGGGGAGCTGTTTTTT.